Shown below are 5 T cell receptor beta chains from a single sample sequenced in a study of low-dose radiotherapy and immunotherapy resistance in tumors. Primers used for first-strand cDNA, a TRAV- and TRBV-specific set, covered both alpha and beta chains. TCR amplification used around 19 PCR cycles, a constant-region primer and a V-primer adapter. Each CDR3 protein is one row after TCRdb ran MiXCR on the reads. The sample records about 10,000 distinct CDR3 sequences, 40% to 55% being singletons. Every receptor here comes from a human donor with advanced metastatic prostate, ovarian, gallbladder or colorectal cancer (not recorded which). This table probably holds off-target reads from a library built for another chain.

This clonotype is a singleton in its sample. The chain has TRBV20-1 and TRBJ1-2, with 10 bases that match TRBD1. This CDR3 contains 13 residues. Germline loops: CDR1 DFQATT, CDR2 SNEGSKA (reference sequence). After removal of 3 bases from V and 6 bases from J, the junction contained 4 bases not matched to a gene. Here the CDR3 DNA reads TGCAGTGCTAGGGCTGGACAGGGGGATGGCTACACCTTC. Protein product: CSARAGQGDGYTF.

This chain links TRBV11-2 with TRBJ2-5; 15 positions match TRBD2. In germline, CDR1 is SGHAT, CDR2 FQNNGV. Losses at the gene ends were 2 bases for V and 3 bases for J; bases not matched to a gene: 7. This CDR3 is 18 amino acids long. The CDR3 is CASSLWTSGRASEETQYF. The CDR3 bases are TGTGCCAGCAGCTTATGGACTAGCGGGAGGGCCTCGGAAGAGACCCAGTACTTC.

This clonotype was counted only a few times. V and J are TRBV6-1 and TRBJ2-7; D gene uncertain. The CDR3 contains 13 residues. The germline V gene has CDR1 MNHNS and CDR2 SASEGT. V dropped 5 bases and J dropped 4 bases, with 12 bases sitting between them. CDR3 in DNA: TGTGCCAGCAGTTACGGCCAGTATTACGAGCAGTACTTC. Protein: CASSYGQYYEQYF.

CDR3 residues: CASSFGGTEAFF. Written as DNA, the CDR3 is TGTGCCAGCAGCTTCGGAGGGACTGAAGCTTTCTTT. The rearrangement links TRBV3-1 to TRBJ1-1; unclear D gene. Deletions cut 5 bases from V and 5 bases from J, with 9 bases between. This CDR3 region has 12 residues. Germline values: CDR1 LGHDT, CDR2 YNNKEL (reference sequence).

There are a few counts of this clonotype. V and J are TRBV14 and TRBJ2-1; D gene uncertain. The V gene lost 5 bases and the J gene lost 4 bases, with 21 bases spanning the gap. The CDR3 extends over 17 amino acids. CDR1 and CDR2 (germline): SGHDN, FVKESK. The CDR3 DNA follows: TGTGCCAGCAGCTTCGGACCGCCCCTTGGGGTTTACAATGAGCAGTTCTTC. Protein sequence: CASSFGPPLGVYNEQFF. The whole variable domain, remainder taken from reference TRBV14 and TRBJ2-1, is EAGVTQFPSHSVIEKGQTVTLRCDPISGHDNLYWYRRVMGKEIKFLLHFVKESKQDESGMPNNRFLAERTGGTYSTLKVQPAELEDSGVYFCASSFGPPLGVYNEQFFGPGTRLTVL.